The present T cell receptor (beta chain) was sequenced within a study of pediatric ulcerative colitis. Notes on the study in general: Repertoires came from total lymphocyte DNA, so rare subsets like regulatory T cells may be missed.

During colonoscopy, one to two rectal pinch biopsies were collected. In the case of this clone: Its target is unknown.

This was a survey-level run. Sequencing used immunoSEQ multiplex PCR; TCRdb keeps in-frame clones, though not all of them. This table has about 37,000 clones, around 75% appearing once. Trimming shortened V by 5 bases and J by 0 bases, and 12 bases separated the two germline ends. Germline values: CDR1 SGHRS, CDR2 YFSETQ. The CDR3 covers 14 residues. This clonotype originated in a boy aged 5 to 17 with severe ulcerative colitis. The V call is TRBV5-1, the J call TRBJ2-7; tentatively, D is TRBD1 (5 bases). The sequencing input was gut tissue. The CDR3 here is CASRSRTLSYEQYF. As DNA, the CDR3 is TGCGCCAGCAGGAGTAGGACACTCTCCTACGAGCAGTACTTC.